These T cell receptor beta chains were read from a single sample in a study of blood T cells in healthy people across ages. In TCRdb, the 5' RACE reads were re-called with MiXCR into one record per CDR3 protein. The sample consists of roughly 1.9 million distinct CDR3 sequences, about two fifths of them appearing once. Sequencing was done on a sample of blood. These receptors came from a human donor in good health. Each CDR3 is given without its conserved first and last residue. A D gene is named only where the DNA matches it firmly.

v_gene	d_gene	CDR3aa
TRBV15	NA	ATTLGLSSNQPQH
TRBV4-1	TRBD1	ASSQDLQDRGYGYT
TRBV5-6	TRBD1	ASSFGTESSYEQY
TRBV6-5	TRBD1	ASSYSTGAILDTEAF
TRBV5-1	TRBD2	ASSSPGGVATDTQY
TRBV6-2/TRBV6-3	NA	ASSTKRARASSDEQF
TRBV7-3	NA	ASSSVREETQY
TRBV24-1	TRBD1	ATSDSPGGVDTQY
TRBV5-5	NA	AGSLNSKSTDTQY
TRBV20-1	NA	SARDLREGEKLF
TRBV3-1	TRBD2	ASSLNPLLAAQETQY
TRBV11-2	TRBD2	ASSLGASGYYEQY
TRBV15	TRBD2	ATSRGTGGINEQF
TRBV20-1	NA	RAGSTGRNEQF
TRBV29-1	TRBD2	SVESSGGEQY
TRBV20-1	TRBD1	SATDRVTNEQF
TRBV5-1	NA	ASRQAQETQY
TRBV7-9	NA	ASSQVWDEQY
TRBV20-1	TRBD2	SASDGTSGGNTDTQY
TRBV20-1	TRBD1	SAQSPPGQLTGELF
TRBV20-1	NA	SAMKDPYEQY
TRBV7-9	NA	ASSPEPGANTEAF
TRBV27	NA	AGSFRDSPLH
TRBV7-9	NA	ASSLDYLAGELF
TRBV20-1	NA	SASSIPGDHSYNEQY
TRBV12-3/TRBV12-4	NA	ASSFESPTEAF
TRBV20-1	TRBD2	SATRRGGGETQY
TRBV5-1	NA	ASSLSWTGELF
TRBV21-1	NA	ASIDRVLTTEAF
TRBV5-1	NA	ASSLRFPGANVLT
TRBV6-5	TRBD1	ASSSLGQMNTGELF
TRBV29-1	TRBD1	SVHRTGEGLNTEAF
TRBV10-3	TRBD1	AISQGQEWSEAF
TRBV6-5	TRBD1	ASSPNPTGDGYT
TRBV9	NA	ASSVLDGLGYT
TRBV15	NA	ATSRDSGVLETQY
TRBV9	NA	ASSGGPGFSYEQY
TRBV6-6	NA	ASSYSLRTDYTQY
TRBV29-1	TRBD1	SVRDRHSEAF
TRBV11-2	TRBD2	ASSLIGAGGMETQY
TRBV7-2	TRBD1	AGSLAGQGLNTEAF
TRBV10-3	NA	AISDGQSHGYT
TRBV4-3	NA	ASSPAWGEETQY
TRBV28	TRBD1	ATMPGGRADTQY
TRBV20-1	TRBD1	SARDPGTGTFYEQY
TRBV20-1	NA	SAAKFGLSTDTQY
TRBV6-6	NA	ASSASRGYGYT
TRBV28	NA	ASSDGPLGQPQH